This TCR beta chain was observed in a study of T cell changes during pregnancy in multiple sclerosis. Using immunoSEQ multiplex PCR, the repertoire was profiled, and TCRdb retains in-frame clones only, with some absent. This sample carries approximately 58,000 clones, roughly 90% of them seen once, and the ten largest clones take 0.15% to 0.2%. The sequencing used CD4+ T cells from peripheral blood mononuclear cells, collected after pregnancy. This receptor was obtained from a female donor in good health, enrolled as a control in a pregnancy study.

The CDR3 DNA follows: TGTGCCAGCAGCCTTATCATAGGACTAGCGGGGGCTTCCTACGAGCAGTACTTC. Its protein product is CASSLIIGLAGASYEQYF. This chain joins TRBV5-6 and TRBJ2-7; 13 nucleotides agree with TRBD2. Per germline, CDR1 SGHDT and CDR2 YYEEEE. The CDR3 consists of 18 residues. Trimming cost V 4 bases and J 1 base; bases outside gene matches: 11.